The rows below give T cell receptor beta chains drawn from one sample of a study of shared clonotypes between healthy human individuals. Assay: immunoSEQ multiplex PCR; the TCRdb copy retains only in-frame clones and omits some. This table holds more than 2,000,000 clones, 85% to 95% found once. Sequencing input: naive CD4+ T cells sorted from blood. These receptor sequences come from a young man in good health. Both conserved end residues are part of each CDR3. The order of the fields is clone size, V gene, D gene, J gene, CDR3 DNA, CDR3 protein. The D gene is left open where the match is weak. The size of a clone is reported for some rows only, either as once, few or many, or as a class for expanded clones.

-	TRBV28	-	TRBJ2-7	TGTGCCAGCAGTTACGGGCTAAAGGGCTGCGAGCAGTACTTC	CASSYGLKGCEQYF
once	TRBV15	TRBD2	TRBJ2-7	TGTGCCACGGCGGGGGACGCTACCTACGAGCAGTACTTC	CATAGDATYEQYF
once	TRBV25-1	TRBD2	TRBJ2-3	TGTGCCAGCAGTGTCCCAAGCGGGGGAGATACGCAGTATTTT	CASSVPSGGDTQYF
-	TRBV30	-	TRBJ2-7	TGTGCCTGGAGCCAGGGCTCCTACGAGCAGTACTTC	CAWSQGSYEQYF
-	TRBV6-5	-	TRBJ1-1	TGTGCCAGCACCCATCAGGGCCGAGGGACAACTTTCTTT	CASTHQGRGTTFF
-	TRBV5-1	-	TRBJ2-3	TGCGCCAGCTGCGCGGGCGCCGGTAGCACAGATACGCAGTATTTT	CASCAGAGSTDTQYF
-	TRBV7-9	-	TRBJ1-6	TGTGCCAGCAGCTTAAACGCGCCACATAATTCACCCCTCCACTTT	CASSLNAPHNSPLHF
-	TRBV5-4	-	TRBJ2-1	TGTGCCAGCAGCTTCCGGGGTCGCAATGAGCAGTTCTTC	CASSFRGRNEQFF
-	TRBV7-2	TRBD2	TRBJ2-1	TGTGCCAGCAGTTTCCCGGCGGGAGGGCAGTCCTACAATGAGCAGTTCTTC	CASSFPAGGQSYNEQFF
-	TRBV2	TRBD2	TRBJ2-3	TGTGCCAGCAGTGAGACTAGCGGGGTTACAGATACGCAGTATTTT	CASSETSGVTDTQYF
-	TRBV7-2	-	TRBJ2-1	TGTGCCAGCAGCTTATCTAGGGACAATGAGCAGTTCTTC	CASSLSRDNEQFF
-	TRBV5-6	-	TRBJ2-3	TGTGCCAGCAGCTTCCTCTCTGACGGCACAGATACGCAGTATTTT	CASSFLSDGTDTQYF
-	TRBV5-4	TRBD2	TRBJ2-5	TGTGCCAGCAGCTTGGCTAGCGGGAGGGCCGGAGAGACCCAGTACTTC	CASSLASGRAGETQYF
few	TRBV4-2	TRBD1	TRBJ1-2	TGTGCCAGCAGCCAAGCCCCGGGACAGTCCGGAGGCTACACCTTC	CASSQAPGQSGGYTF
-	TRBV5-6	-	TRBJ1-1	TGTGCCAGCACCAAGGGGAGAGGCACTGAAGCTTTCTTT	CASTKGRGTEAFF
-	TRBV5-1	-	TRBJ2-1	TGCGCCAGCAGCGACCTCCGGGGAGACGGCTTCAATGAGCAGTTCTTC	CASSDLRGDGFNEQFF
-	TRBV6-6	-	TRBJ2-7	TGTGCCAGCAGTTACGGCACTAGCTACGAGCAGTACTTC	CASSYGTSYEQYF
-	TRBV27	-	TRBJ1-1	TGTGCCAGCAGTTTTTTACCAACCGGACATCTACCTGAAGCTTTCTTT	CASSFLPTGHLPEAFF
-	TRBV6-5	-	TRBJ1-5	TGTGCCAGCAGTTACGCGGGGGGCCAGCCCCAGCATTTT	CASSYAGGQPQHF
-	TRBV10-3	TRBD1	TRBJ2-7	TGTGCCATCAGGGTCAGGGGGACAGCCTACGAGCAGTACTTC	CAIRVRGTAYEQYF
-	TRBV30	TRBD2	TRBJ2-1	TGTGCCTGGAGTGTCAGTAGCGGGAGGGCCTACAATGAGCAGTTCTTC	CAWSVSSGRAYNEQFF
-	TRBV18	TRBD2	TRBJ2-3	TGTGCCAGCTCACCACTAGCGGGGGGAACAGATACGCAGTATTTT	CASSPLAGGTDTQYF
-	TRBV6-6	TRBD2	TRBJ2-3	TGTGCCAGCAGTTACTGGGCGGGGGGGTTCACAGATACGCAGTATTTT	CASSYWAGGFTDTQYF
-	TRBV28	TRBD1	TRBJ2-5	TGTGCCAGCAGTTTAGGGACAGTCCAAGAGACCCAGTACTTC	CASSLGTVQETQYF
-	TRBV5-5	-	TRBJ2-7	TGTGCCAGCAGCTTGGCAGGGGATCCCCCCTACGAGCAGTACTTC	CASSLAGDPPYEQYF
-	TRBV6-6	-	TRBJ2-1	TGTGCCAGCAGTTACTCGCCCCTTTTCAATGAGCAGTTCTTC	CASSYSPLFNEQFF
-	TRBV5-1	TRBD1	TRBJ2-5	TGCGCCAGCAGCTCCTCGACAGGGAAAGAGACCCAGTACTTC	CASSSSTGKETQYF
-	TRBV30	TRBD2	TRBJ2-3	TGTGCCTGGAGTGTTAGGGGCGGGGGGCCCACAGATACGCAGTATTTT	CAWSVRGGGPTDTQYF
-	TRBV6-1	-	TRBJ1-2	TGTGCCAGCAGTGAGATGGCGAGCCGATCCTTCTATGGCTACACCTTC	CASSEMASRSFYGYTF
-	TRBV5-8	-	TRBJ1-1	TGTGCCAGCAGCTTGGTAGTAAGACCAATGAACACTGAAGCTTTCTTT	CASSLVVRPMNTEAFF
-	TRBV20-1	TRBD1	TRBJ1-1	TGCAGTGCTTTAGACAGGGCCGAAGCTTTCTTT	CSALDRAEAFF
-	TRBV23-1	-	TRBJ1-5	TGCGCCAGCAGTCCAAGACGGTTCAATCAGCCCCAGCATTTT	CASSPRRFNQPQHF
-	TRBV25-1	-	TRBJ2-3	TGTGCCAGCAGTGTTAGGGATACGCAGTATTTT	CASSVRDTQYF
-	TRBV6-5	TRBD1	TRBJ2-1	TGTGCCAGCAGCCGTTCCGGGACAGGGTCCAACCCGATCTTC	CASSRSGTGSNPIF
-	TRBV5-1	-	TRBJ1-6	TGCGCCAGCAGGGACGGACAGTCGAATTCACCCCTCCACTTT	CASRDGQSNSPLHF
-	TRBV7-2	TRBD2	TRBJ2-7	TGTGCCAGCAGACTAGCGGGGGCCCCCGACGAGCAGTACTTC	CASRLAGAPDEQYF
-	TRBV7-9	-	TRBJ1-1	TGTGCCAGCAGCTTAAAGTCGGGGGGAGGCACTGAAGCTTTCTTT	CASSLKSGGGTEAFF
-	TRBV25-1	-	TRBJ2-2	TGTGCCAGCAGTGAATCAATACTTGGGGCCGGGGAGCTGTTTTTT	CASSESILGAGELFF
-	TRBV15	-	TRBJ2-2	TGTGCCACCAGCAGAGATAAGTACACCGGGGAGCTGTTTTTT	CATSRDKYTGELFF